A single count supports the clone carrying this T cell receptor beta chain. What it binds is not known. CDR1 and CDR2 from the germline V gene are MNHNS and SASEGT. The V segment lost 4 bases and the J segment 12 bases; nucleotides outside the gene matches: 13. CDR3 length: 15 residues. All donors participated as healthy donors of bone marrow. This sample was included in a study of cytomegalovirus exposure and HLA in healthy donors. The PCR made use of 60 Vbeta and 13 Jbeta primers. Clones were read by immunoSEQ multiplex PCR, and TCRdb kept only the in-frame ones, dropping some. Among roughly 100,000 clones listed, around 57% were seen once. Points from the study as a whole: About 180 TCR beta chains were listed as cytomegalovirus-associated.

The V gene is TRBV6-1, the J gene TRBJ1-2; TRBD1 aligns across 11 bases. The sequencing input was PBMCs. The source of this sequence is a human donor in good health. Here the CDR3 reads CASSVDSGTGGLDTF. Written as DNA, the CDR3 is TGTGCCAGCAGTGTCGACTCCGGGACAGGGGGTCTGGACACCTTC.